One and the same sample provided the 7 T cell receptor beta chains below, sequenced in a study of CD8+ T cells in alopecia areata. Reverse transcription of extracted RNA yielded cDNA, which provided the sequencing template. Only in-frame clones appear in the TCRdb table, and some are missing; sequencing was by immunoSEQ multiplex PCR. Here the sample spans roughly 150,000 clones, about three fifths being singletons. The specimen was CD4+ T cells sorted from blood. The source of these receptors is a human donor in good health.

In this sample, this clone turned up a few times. The CDR3 coding sequence is TGTGCCAGCAGTGAATCGACAGGAGGGAACTATGGCTACACCTTC. This codes for CASSESTGGNYGYTF. The chain recombines TRBV6-4 with TRBJ1-2, with D possibly matching TRBD1 (6 bases). Trimming removed 3 bases at V and 2 bases at J, with 13 bases between. The CDR3 totals 15 residues. The germline gives CDR1 MRHNA, CDR2 SNTAGT.

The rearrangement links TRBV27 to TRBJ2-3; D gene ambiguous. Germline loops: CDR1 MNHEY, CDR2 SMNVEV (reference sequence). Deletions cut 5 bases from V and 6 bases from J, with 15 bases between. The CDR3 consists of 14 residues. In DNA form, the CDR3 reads TGTGCCAGCAGTCCCCGGGCGGAACCGGATACGCAGTATTTT. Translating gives CASSPRAEPDTQYF.

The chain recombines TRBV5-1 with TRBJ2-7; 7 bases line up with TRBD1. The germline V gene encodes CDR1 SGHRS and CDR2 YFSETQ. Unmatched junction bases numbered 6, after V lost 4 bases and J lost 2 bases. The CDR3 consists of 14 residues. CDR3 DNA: TGCGCCAGCAGCGATCCAGGGGGACCCTACGAGCAGTACTTC. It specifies CASSDPGGPYEQYF.

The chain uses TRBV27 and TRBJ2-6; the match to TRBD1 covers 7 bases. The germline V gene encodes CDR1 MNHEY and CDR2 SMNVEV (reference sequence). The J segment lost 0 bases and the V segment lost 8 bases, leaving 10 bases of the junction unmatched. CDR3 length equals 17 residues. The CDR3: CASRRRTGLSGANVLTF. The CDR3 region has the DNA TGTGCCAGCCGTCGACGGACAGGCCTCTCTGGGGCCAACGTCCTGACTTTC.

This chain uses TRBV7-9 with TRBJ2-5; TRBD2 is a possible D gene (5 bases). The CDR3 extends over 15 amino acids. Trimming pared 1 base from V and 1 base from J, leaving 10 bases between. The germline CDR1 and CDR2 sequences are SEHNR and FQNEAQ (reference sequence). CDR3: CASSLGAVLQETQYF. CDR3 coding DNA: TGTGCCAGCAGCTTAGGAGCGGTTCTCCAAGAGACCCAGTACTTC.

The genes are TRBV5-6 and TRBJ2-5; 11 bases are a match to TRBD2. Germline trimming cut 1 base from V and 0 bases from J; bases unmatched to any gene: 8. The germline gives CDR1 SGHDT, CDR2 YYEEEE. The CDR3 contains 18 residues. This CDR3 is CASSLILAGGKYQETQYF. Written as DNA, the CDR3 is TGTGCCAGCAGCTTGATCCTAGCGGGAGGAAAGTACCAAGAGACCCAGTACTTC.

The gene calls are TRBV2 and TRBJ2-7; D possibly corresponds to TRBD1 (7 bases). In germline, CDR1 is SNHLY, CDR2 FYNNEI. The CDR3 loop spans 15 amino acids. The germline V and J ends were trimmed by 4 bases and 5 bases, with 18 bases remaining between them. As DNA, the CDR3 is TGTGCCAGCAGTGCGTTATCCAGGGGGGTCCACGAGCAGTACTTC. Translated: CASSALSRGVHEQYF.